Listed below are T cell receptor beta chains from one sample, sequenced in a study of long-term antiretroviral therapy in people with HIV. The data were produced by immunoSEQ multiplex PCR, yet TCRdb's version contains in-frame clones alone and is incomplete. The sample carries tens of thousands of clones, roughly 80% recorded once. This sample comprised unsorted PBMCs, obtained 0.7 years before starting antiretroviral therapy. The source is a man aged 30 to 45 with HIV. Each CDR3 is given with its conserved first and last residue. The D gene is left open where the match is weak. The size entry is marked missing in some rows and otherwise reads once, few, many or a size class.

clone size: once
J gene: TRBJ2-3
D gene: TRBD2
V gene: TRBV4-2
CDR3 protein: CASSPSTSGSTDTQYF
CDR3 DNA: TGTGCCAGCAGCCCCTCGACTAGCGGGAGCACAGATACGCAGTATTTT

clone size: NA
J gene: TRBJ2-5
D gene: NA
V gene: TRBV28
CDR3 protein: CASRPDPGWETQYF
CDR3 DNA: TGTGCCAGCAGACCTGACCCCGGCTGGGAGACCCAGTACTTC

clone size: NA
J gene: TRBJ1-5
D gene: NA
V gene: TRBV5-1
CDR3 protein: CASSQGSGNQPQHF
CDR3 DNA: TGCGCCAGCAGCCAAGGATCGGGCAATCAGCCCCAGCATTTT

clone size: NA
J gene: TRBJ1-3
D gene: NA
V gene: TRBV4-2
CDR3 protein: CASSQGGSSSGNTIYF
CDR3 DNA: TGTGCCAGCAGCCAAGGGGGGTCTAGTTCTGGAAACACCATATATTTT

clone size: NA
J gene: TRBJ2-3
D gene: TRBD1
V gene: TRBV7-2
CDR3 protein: CASRDRGKGDTQYF
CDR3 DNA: TGTGCCAGCAGAGACAGGGGGAAGGGAGATACGCAGTATTTT

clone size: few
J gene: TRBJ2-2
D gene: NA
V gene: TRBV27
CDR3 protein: CASSLSTFYTGELFF
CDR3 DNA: TGTGCCAGCAGTTTATCGACTTTCTACACCGGGGAGCTGTTTTTT

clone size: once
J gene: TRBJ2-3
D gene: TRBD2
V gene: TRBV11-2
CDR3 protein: CASRPRAGGIHWGDTQYF
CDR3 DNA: TGTGCCAGCAGGCCCAGGGCGGGGGGGATTCATTGGGGGGATACGCAGTATTTT

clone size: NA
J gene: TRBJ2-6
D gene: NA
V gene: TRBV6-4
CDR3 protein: CASSDSPSGANVLTF
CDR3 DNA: TGTGCCAGCAGTGACTCCCCCTCTGGGGCCAACGTCCTGACTTTC

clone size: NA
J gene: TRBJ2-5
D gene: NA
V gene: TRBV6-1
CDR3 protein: CASSEALQLLETQYF
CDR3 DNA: TGTGCCAGCAGTGAAGCACTACAGTTATTAGAGACCCAGTACTTC

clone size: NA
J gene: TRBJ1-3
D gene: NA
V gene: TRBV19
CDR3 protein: CATRLTAGSGNTIYF
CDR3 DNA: TGTGCCACCAGACTGACAGCCGGCTCTGGAAACACCATATATTTT

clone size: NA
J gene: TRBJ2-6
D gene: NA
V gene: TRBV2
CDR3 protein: CASSPGSSSGANVLTF
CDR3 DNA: TGTGCCAGCAGTCCAGGGTCCAGCTCTGGGGCCAACGTCCTGACTTTC

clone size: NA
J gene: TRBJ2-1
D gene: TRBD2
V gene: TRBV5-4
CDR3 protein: CASSPTGTSGYNEQFF
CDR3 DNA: TGTGCCAGCAGCCCTACCGGGACTAGCGGGTACAATGAGCAGTTCTTC

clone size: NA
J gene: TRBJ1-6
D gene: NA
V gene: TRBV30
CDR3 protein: CAWRKGVGNSPLHF
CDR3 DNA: TGTGCCTGGAGGAAGGGGGTAGGGAATTCACCCCTCCACTTT

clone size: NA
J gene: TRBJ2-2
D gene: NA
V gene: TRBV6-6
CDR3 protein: CASSYSNFRTGELFF
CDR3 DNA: TGTGCCAGCAGTTACTCGAATTTCAGAACCGGGGAGCTGTTTTTT

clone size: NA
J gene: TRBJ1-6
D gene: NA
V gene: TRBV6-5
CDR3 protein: CASSYSEQGGSPLHF
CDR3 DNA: TGTGCCAGCAGTTACTCCGAACAGGGAGGCTCACCCCTCCACTTT

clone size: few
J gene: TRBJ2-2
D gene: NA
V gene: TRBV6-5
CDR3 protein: CASTETGTRELFF
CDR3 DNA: TGTGCCAGCACGGAAACAGGGACTCGGGAGCTGTTTTTT

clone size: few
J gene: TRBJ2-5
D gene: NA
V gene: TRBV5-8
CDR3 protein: CASSLRPSVQETQYF
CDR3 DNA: TGTGCCAGCAGCTTGAGGCCTAGCGTCCAAGAGACCCAGTACTTC

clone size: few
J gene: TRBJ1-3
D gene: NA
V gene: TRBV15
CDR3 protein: CATSRGGGQPLVSGNTIYF
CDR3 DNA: TGTGCCACCAGCAGAGGCGGGGGTCAGCCGCTCGTCTCTGGAAACACCATATATTTT

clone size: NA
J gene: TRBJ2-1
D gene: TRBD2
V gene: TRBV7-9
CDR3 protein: CASSLVRPSGSNEQFF
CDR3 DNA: TGTGCCAGCAGCTTAGTTCGCCCTAGCGGGAGCAATGAGCAGTTCTTC

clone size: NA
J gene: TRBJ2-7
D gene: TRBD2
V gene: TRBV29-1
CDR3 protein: CSVGLAGGHEQYF
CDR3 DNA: TGCAGCGTCGGACTAGCGGGGGGTCACGAGCAGTACTTC

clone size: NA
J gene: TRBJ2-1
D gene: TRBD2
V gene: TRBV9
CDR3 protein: CASSPRLAGAYNEQFF
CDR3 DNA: TGTGCCAGCAGCCCTAGACTAGCGGGAGCCTACAATGAGCAGTTCTTC

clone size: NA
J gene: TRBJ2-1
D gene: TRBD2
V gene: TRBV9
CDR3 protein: CASSHGTSSDEQFF
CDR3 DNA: TGTGCCAGCAGCCATGGGACTAGTAGCGATGAGCAGTTCTTC

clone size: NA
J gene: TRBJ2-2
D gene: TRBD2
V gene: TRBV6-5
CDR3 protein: CASSYLGTTTGELFF
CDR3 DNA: TGTGCCAGCAGTTACCTCGGGACTACCACCGGGGAGCTGTTTTTT

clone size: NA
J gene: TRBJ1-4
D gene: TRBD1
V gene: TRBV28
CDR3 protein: CASSLSGTGDEKLFF
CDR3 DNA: TGTGCCAGCAGTTTATCCGGGACAGGGGATGAAAAACTGTTTTTT

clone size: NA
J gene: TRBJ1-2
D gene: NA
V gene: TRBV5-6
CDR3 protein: CASRQPGPSNYGYTF
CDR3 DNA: TGTGCCAGCAGACAACCGGGACCGAGTAACTATGGCTACACCTTC

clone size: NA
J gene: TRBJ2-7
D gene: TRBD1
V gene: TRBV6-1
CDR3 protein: CASSGQGSYEQYF
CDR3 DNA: TGTGCCAGCAGTGGACAGGGGAGCTACGAGCAGTACTTC

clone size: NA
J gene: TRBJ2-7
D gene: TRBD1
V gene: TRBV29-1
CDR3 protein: CSVEGGGQGSSYEQYF
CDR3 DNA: TGCAGCGTTGAGGGGGGGGGACAGGGGAGCTCCTACGAGCAGTACTTC

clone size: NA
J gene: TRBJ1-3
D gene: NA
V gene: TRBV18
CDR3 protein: CASSPSPAGATGNTIYF
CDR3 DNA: TGTGCCAGCTCACCATCCCCGGCAGGGGCAACTGGAAACACCATATATTTT

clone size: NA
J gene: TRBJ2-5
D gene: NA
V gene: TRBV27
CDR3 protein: CASSLLGGQETQYF
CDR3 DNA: TGTGCCAGCAGTTTACTCGGCGGCCAAGAGACCCAGTACTTC